These T cell receptor beta chains were read from a single sample in a study of CD8 T cells in ankylosing spondylitis. One entry per CDR3 protein, called by TCRdb with MiXCR from the 5' RACE reads. The sample lists about 450,000 distinct CDR3 sequences; roughly 25% were seen once. The sample consisted of blood, either unsorted or a sorted T cell fraction (not recorded which). Source of these receptors: a male donor with ankylosing spondylitis. CDR3s include the opening cysteine and the closing phenylalanine or tryptophan. D genes are given only for firm matches. Expanded clones are given a class, and other clones once, few, many or no size at all.

.,TRBV6-2/TRBV6-3,TRBJ1-1,few,CASSYREFGTEAFF,TGTGCCAGCAGTTACAGGGAGTTCGGCACTGAAGCTTTCTTT
.,TRBV19,TRBJ1-5,few,CASSNRDAIQPQHF,TGTGCCAGTAGTAACCGGGACGCCATTCAGCCCCAGCATTTT
.,TRBV10-3,TRBJ2-1,.,CAISELREVNNEQFF,TGTGCCATCAGTGAGTTGAGGGAGGTAAACAATGAGCAGTTCTTC
TRBD1,TRBV20-1,TRBJ2-1,.,CSATYGTGVRDEQFF,TGCAGTGCTACCTACGGGACAGGGGTTCGGGATGAGCAGTTCTTC
.,TRBV20-1,TRBJ1-1,few,CSASEPGLNTEAFF,TGCAGTGCTAGTGAACCAGGGTTGAACACTGAAGCTTTCTTT
.,TRBV20-1,TRBJ2-5,.,CSAMGSAETQYF,TGCAGTGCTATGGGTAGTGCGGAGACCCAGTACTTC
.,TRBV5-1,TRBJ2-1,.,CASSLTTSSYNEQFF,TGCGCCAGCAGCCTGACTACGAGCTCCTACAATGAGCAGTTCTTC
TRBD1,TRBV5-5,TRBJ1-2,.,CASSLAGTGGLGYTF,TGTGCCAGCAGTTTAGCCGGGACAGGGGGTCTTGGCTACACCTTC
.,TRBV12-3/TRBV12-4,TRBJ2-3,few,CASSPTGVSTDTQYF,TGTGCCAGCAGTCCGACCGGCGTTTCGACAGATACGCAGTATTTT
TRBD2,TRBV19,TRBJ2-2,.,CASTRSGNSNTGELFF,TGTGCCAGTACCCGGAGCGGGAATTCGAACACCGGGGAGCTGTTTTTT
.,TRBV6-2/TRBV6-3,TRBJ1-5,.,CASSRTNLPQHF,TGTGCCAGCAGTCGGACAAACTTGCCCCAGCATTTT
.,TRBV24-1,TRBJ2-1,.,CATSDPTGPSYNEQFF,TGTGCCACCAGTGACCCAACAGGACCCTCCTACAATGAGCAGTTCTTC
.,TRBV7-2,TRBJ1-4,few,CASSLWGSGDEKLFF,TGTGCCAGCAGCTTATGGGGTTCGGGGGATGAAAAACTGTTTTTT
.,TRBV5-1,TRBJ1-1,.,CASSLAEGMNTEAFF,TGCGCCAGCAGCTTGGCCGAGGGCATGAACACTGAAGCTTTCTTT
.,TRBV5-1,TRBJ1-1,.,CASSFAPGQPNTEAFF,TGCGCCAGCAGCTTTGCCCCGGGCCAGCCGAACACTGAAGCTTTCTTT
.,TRBV20-1,TRBJ2-1,.,CSGSSGMLAYNEQFF,TGCAGTGGTAGTAGTGGTATGTTGGCTTACAATGAGCAGTTCTTC
TRBD1,TRBV5-1,TRBJ1-2,few,CASSLEGQKNYGYTF,TGCGCCAGCAGCTTGGAGGGACAGAAAAACTATGGCTACACCTTC